A selection of T cell receptor beta chains follows, all from one sample in a study of OX40 agonist ivuxolimab in advanced cancers. Clones were read by immunoSEQ multiplex PCR, and TCRdb kept only the in-frame ones, dropping some. The repertoire includes tens of thousands of clones, around 93% of them detected once, and around 2% sits in the top ten. Sequences were derived from CD4+ or CD8+ T cells sorted from blood, sampled in a trial of the OX40 agonist ivuxolimab. The receptors were sampled from an adult with an advanced solid tumor such as melanoma, head and neck, liver or kidney cancer. Both conserved end residues are part of each CDR3. A D gene is named only where the DNA matches it firmly. Expanded clones are given a class, and other clones once, few, many or no size at all.

DNA	CDR3	D	V	J	size
TGTGCCAGCAGCTCCGACTTTAATTCCTACAATGAGCAGTTCTTC	CASSSDFNSYNEQFF	.	TRBV5-4	TRBJ2-1	once
TGCAGCGTTGCGACGGATCAAGAGACCCAGTACTTC	CSVATDQETQYF	.	TRBV29-1	TRBJ2-5	.
TGTGCCAGCAGTGACCATGGGGGGGGACGCTACACCTTC	CASSDHGGGRYTF	.	TRBV27	TRBJ1-2	.
TGTGCCAGCAGCGTAGGTGCACCTCAAGAGACCCAGTACTTC	CASSVGAPQETQYF	.	TRBV9	TRBJ2-5	.
TGTGCCAGCAGCTTAACGCAGAGAGATACGCAGTATTTT	CASSLTQRDTQYF	.	TRBV7-3	TRBJ2-3	.
TGTGCCAGCAGCGTGACAGGGGGTCGGGAAAAACTGTTTTTT	CASSVTGGREKLFF	TRBD1	TRBV7-2	TRBJ1-4	once
TGTGCCAGCAGTTTATCGACGGGGACACCGAACACTGAAGCTTTCTTT	CASSLSTGTPNTEAFF	.	TRBV28	TRBJ1-1	.
TGTGCCAGCAGCTCCCTTTTACTAGCGGGAGGCGACAATGAGCAGTTCTTC	CASSSLLLAGGDNEQFF	TRBD2	TRBV7-9	TRBJ2-1	.
TGTGCCAGCAGTTTTCGGGGGGATGGCAATGAGCAGTTCTTC	CASSFRGDGNEQFF	TRBD2	TRBV27	TRBJ2-1	once
TGTGCCAGCAGCTATGACAGGGGATGGACTGAAAAACTGTTTTTT	CASSYDRGWTEKLFF	TRBD1	TRBV7-6	TRBJ1-4	.
TGTGCCAGCAGTGAAGCGGCCAGGACAGCTTATAGCTACGAGCAGTACTTC	CASSEAARTAYSYEQYF	.	TRBV6-1	TRBJ2-7	few
TGTGCCAGCAGTTTAATAGGGCGGCCCCCCGGGGAGCTGTTTTTT	CASSLIGRPPGELFF	.	TRBV28	TRBJ2-2	.
TGTGCCAGCAGCTCCTGGACTAGCGGGAGTTACAATGAGCAGTTCTTC	CASSSWTSGSYNEQFF	TRBD2	TRBV7-6	TRBJ2-1	.
TGTGCCAGCAGCGCCCAGTACTCTGGAAACACCATATATTTT	CASSAQYSGNTIYF	.	TRBV13	TRBJ1-3	.
TGTGCCAGCAGCCGTAGACAGGGGGAAAGCTCCTACAATGAGCAGTTCTTC	CASSRRQGESSYNEQFF	TRBD1	TRBV9	TRBJ2-1	.
TGTGCCATCGGAGAGGCTAGTCCTGTGCGCGAGCAGTACTTC	CAIGEASPVREQYF	.	TRBV10-3	TRBJ2-7	once
TGTGCCAGCAGCTTCGACAGGGTACGGGAAAAACTGTTTTTT	CASSFDRVREKLFF	TRBD1	TRBV6-1	TRBJ1-4	.
TGCGCCAGCAGAGCCCAGGGGGCGGAGAACACCATATATTTT	CASRAQGAENTIYF	TRBD1	TRBV5-1	TRBJ1-3	.
TGTGCCAGCAGCCCCCCTGGGGGGGCGGAGACCCAGTACTTC	CASSPPGGAETQYF	.	TRBV13	TRBJ2-5	.
TGCGCCAGCAGCGAGGGATTCCGAGATACGCAGTATTTT	CASSEGFRDTQYF	.	TRBV5-1	TRBJ2-3	.
TGTGCCAGCAGCTTAGAGAACTATGGCTACACCTTC	CASSLENYGYTF	.	TRBV7-9	TRBJ1-2	few
TGTGCCAGCAGGGGGGCTGGGGATTCCTACGAGCAGTACTTC	CASRGAGDSYEQYF	.	TRBV28	TRBJ2-7	.
TGTGCCAGCAGTGAGAGGACTAGCGGAAGGGTGGGGACCCAGTACTTC	CASSERTSGRVGTQYF	TRBD2	TRBV6-1	TRBJ2-5	once
TGTGCCAGCAGTATACAGGGGGAAATGCCCCAGCATTTT	CASSIQGEMPQHF	TRBD1	TRBV28	TRBJ1-5	.
TGTGCCAGCAGCTTAACACGTCAAGGGGAGCTGTTTTTT	CASSLTRQGELFF	.	TRBV7-3	TRBJ2-2	.
TGCAGCGTTGAATTGGCCGTAGGGGGTAGAGCTTTCTTT	CSVELAVGGRAFF	.	TRBV29-1	TRBJ1-1	.
TGTGCCAGCAGTCCCGAGATTTTTTATGGCTACACCTTC	CASSPEIFYGYTF	.	TRBV6-1	TRBJ1-2	.
TGTGCCAGCTCACCACCCGGGATATCTAGCACAGATACGCAGTATTTT	CASSPPGISSTDTQYF	.	TRBV18	TRBJ2-3	.
TGTGCCAGCAGCTTAGACCCGGGTACGCACTATGGCTACACCTTC	CASSLDPGTHYGYTF	.	TRBV7-9	TRBJ1-2	.
TGTGCCTGGAGTGGAGTAGGGGGCCAACTGTTTTTT	CAWSGVGGQLFF	TRBD1	TRBV30	TRBJ1-4	.
TGTGCCAGCTCACCACCCGAGACAGGGGGAATAAAAGATGGCTACACCTTC	CASSPPETGGIKDGYTF	TRBD1	TRBV18	TRBJ1-2	.
TGTGCCAGCTCACCGGGACAGGGTGCGAGCGGGGAGCTGTTTTTT	CASSPGQGASGELFF	TRBD1	TRBV18	TRBJ2-2	.
TGTGCCATCCCTTCCCGGACAGGGGGCAACGCGGAGACCCAGTACTTC	CAIPSRTGGNAETQYF	TRBD1	TRBV5-4	TRBJ2-5	.
TGTGCCAGCAGCTCCTCCCTGGCTAGCGGGGTCAACACCGGGGAGCTGTTTTTT	CASSSSLASGVNTGELFF	TRBD2	TRBV27	TRBJ2-2	.
TGCGCCAGCAGCTTGGCTCTAGCGGGAGAACACTACGAGCAGTACTTC	CASSLALAGEHYEQYF	TRBD2	TRBV5-1	TRBJ2-7	.
TGTGCCAGCAGCCGGGACAGGGGGCTGGTCGGGGAGCTGTTTTTT	CASSRDRGLVGELFF	TRBD1	TRBV7-8	TRBJ2-2	.
TGTGCCAGCAGCTTAGCCAGGGTCGAAGAGACCCAGTACTTC	CASSLARVEETQYF	.	TRBV7-8	TRBJ2-5	.
TGTGCCAGCAGCTCCAAGACAGGGAGCTCCTACAATGAGCAGTTCTTC	CASSSKTGSSYNEQFF	TRBD1	TRBV11-1	TRBJ2-1	.
TGTGCCAGCTCACCCACCACGGACTCTGGAAACACCATATATTTT	CASSPTTDSGNTIYF	.	TRBV18	TRBJ1-3	.
TGCGCCAGCAGCTTGGGGTTTATCTATGGCTACACCTTC	CASSLGFIYGYTF	.	TRBV5-1	TRBJ1-2	.